These T cell receptor beta chains were read from a single sample in a study of blood T cell repertoires in COVID-19. TCRdb keeps only in-frame clones here, not all; method: immunoSEQ multiplex PCR. The sample holds about 80,000 clones, approximately 82% seen once. The sequencing input was peripheral blood. These TCRs come from a woman in her 70s with acute or convalescent COVID-19. Both conserved end residues are trimmed from each CDR3. The D gene is left open where the match is weak.

d_gene	v_gene	j_gene	CDR3aa
TRBD1	TRBV19	TRBJ1-2	ASSIVTGEGGYT
TRBD1	TRBV25-1	TRBJ1-1	ATRGDIGNTEAF
-	TRBV30	TRBJ2-1	AWSVLAGEQF
-	TRBV28	TRBJ2-7	ASSLAQTYEQY
-	TRBV3-1/TRBV3-2	TRBJ1-5	ASYAGGEGAQH
TRBD2	TRBV7-3	TRBJ2-2	ASSLRPSGSWDGELF
TRBD1	TRBV29-1	TRBJ1-3	SVVSQGALGNTIY
TRBD1	TRBV9	TRBJ2-7	ASSTGAAALTEQY
TRBD1	TRBV15	TRBJ1-3	ATSRDRFSGNTIY
-	TRBV28	TRBJ2-1	ASLGQRSSYNEQF
TRBD1	TRBV18	TRBJ2-2	ASSTGQGRNTGELF
-	TRBV19	TRBJ2-7	ASSPTGPRGEQY
-	TRBV6-7	TRBJ2-7	ASSYSRSVVLLRRNSYEQY
-	TRBV4-1	TRBJ2-7	ASSQDTVAYEQY
-	TRBV28	TRBJ1-4	ASSLVQVGEKLF
TRBD2	TRBV29-1	TRBJ2-1	SGLAGTNEQF